These 28 T cell receptor beta chains were all obtained from the same sample, sequenced in a study of blood T cell repertoires in COVID-19. The table came from immunoSEQ multiplex PCR; TCRdb's copy has only in-frame clones and leaves some out. The profile covers about 80,000 clones, with roughly 82% appearing a single time and roughly 12% taken by the ten largest. Sequences were obtained from peripheral blood. These receptor sequences come from an older man with acute or convalescent COVID-19.

This clone was counted only a few times. This chain connects TRBV14 to TRBJ1-2; D is uncertain. This CDR3 is built from 15 residues. Trimming removed 1 base at V and 5 bases at J, with 14 bases between. The germline V gene encodes CDR1 SGHDN and CDR2 FVKESK. The CDR3 loop is CASSQGPGEWYGYTF. The CDR3 DNA sequence: TGTGCCAGCAGCCAAGGACCGGGAGAATGGTATGGCTACACCTTC.

The chain recombines TRBV5-8 with TRBJ2-1; TRBD1 aligns across 12 bases. V dropped 4 bases and J dropped 8; count of bases not matched to a gene: 7. Germline V gene sequence: CDR1 SGHTS, CDR2 YDEGEE. The CDR3 runs 15 residues. The CDR3 DNA reads TGTGCCAGCAGCCAGGGACAGGGGGCGAGGTATGAGCAGTTCTTC. Translated: CASSQGQGARYEQFF.

The chain uses TRBV7-9 and TRBJ2-1; 14 bases fit TRBD2. The CDR3 consists of 17 residues. Germline CDR1 reads SEHNR; CDR2 reads FQNEAQ (reference sequence). Unmatched junction bases numbered 7, after V lost 5 bases and J lost 4 bases. CDR3: CASSQQGTSGGYNEQFF. The CDR3 DNA reads TGTGCCAGCAGCCAACAGGGGACTAGCGGGGGATACAATGAGCAGTTCTTC.

This clone was detected a few times. The CDR3 region is CSASPSGGPTYNEQFF. The DNA of the CDR3 is TGCAGTGCTAGTCCTAGCGGGGGGCCCACCTACAATGAGCAGTTCTTC. The chain couples TRBV20-1 to TRBJ2-1; 11 nucleotides line up with TRBD2. The trim removed 3 bases at V and 2 bases at J, leaving 6 bases unmatched. The CDR3 is 16 amino acids. The germline V gene has CDR1 DFQATT and CDR2 SNEGSKA (reference sequence).

The rearrangement uses TRBV18 and TRBJ2-2; D possibly corresponds to TRBD2 (7 bases). The CDR3 runs to 15 residues. CDR1 and CDR2 from the germline V gene are KGHSH and LQKENI. Trimming shortened V by 6 bases and J by 0 bases, and 11 bases separated the two germline ends. The CDR3 protein is CASSSGGPNTGELFF. The DNA for the CDR3 is TGTGCCAGCTCGTCGGGGGGCCCGAACACCGGGGAGCTGTTTTTT.

The sample holds one count of this clone. The chain joins TRBV27 to TRBJ2-7; D is perhaps TRBD2 (6 bases). This CDR3 has 15 amino acids. The germline V gene encodes CDR1 MNHEY and CDR2 SMNVEV (reference sequence). Trimming took off 0 bases at V and 4 bases at J, with 13 bases between the two ends. The CDR3 spells CASSLSSLARYEQYF. Written as DNA, the CDR3 is TGTGCCAGCAGTTTATCCTCGCTAGCGAGGTACGAGCAGTACTTC.

A word on this clone: This sample includes further DNA sequences coding for the same CDR3. V gene TRBV2 combines with J gene TRBJ2-3; 11 positions match TRBD2. J gave up 3 bases and V 3 bases, and 5 bases lay outside the gene matches. Per the germline V gene, CDR1 is SNHLY and CDR2 is FYNNEI. The CDR3 is 16 residues long. The CDR3 here is CASSELAGGGTDTQYF. The CDR3 nucleotides read TGTGCCAGCAGTGAGCTAGCGGGGGGTGGTACAGATACGCAGTATTTT.

V and J are TRBV18 and TRBJ2-5; D is perhaps TRBD2 (5 bases). The CDR3 sequence is 15 residues long. Trimming stripped 2 bases from V and 4 bases from J, with 14 bases between. Per the germline V gene, CDR1 is KGHSH and CDR2 is LQKENI. The CDR3 sequence is CASSPNSGKGETQYF. In DNA, the CDR3 is TGTGCCAGCTCACCAAATTCGGGGAAGGGAGAGACCCAGTACTTC. Full variable domain (rest looked up from reference TRBV18 and TRBJ2-5): NAGVMQNPRHLVRRRGQEARLRCSPMKGHSHVYWYRQLPEEGLKFMVYLQKENIIDESGMPKERFSAEFPKEGPSILRIQQVVRGDSAAYFCASSPNSGKGETQYFGPGTRLLVL.

The chain links TRBV29-1 to TRBJ1-4, with no clear D. Looked up from germline, CDR1 is SQVTM and CDR2 is ANQGSEA. This CDR3 contains 13 residues. Trimming cost V 8 bases and J 4 bases, with 14 bases left between them. The CDR3 region is CSLRTEGNEKLFF. The CDR3 nucleotides read TGCAGCCTGAGGACCGAGGGTAATGAAAAACTGTTTTTT.

This clone showed up just once. The genes are TRBV9 and TRBJ2-4, with a tentative D call TRBD1 (5 bases). Trimming removed 3 bases at V and 1 base at J, with 11 bases between. This CDR3 is 15 amino acids long. CDR1 SGDLS and CDR2 YYNGEE come from the germline V gene. Here the CDR3 reads CASSAGNEAKNIQYF. The DNA for the CDR3 is TGTGCCAGCAGCGCAGGGAATGAGGCCAAAAACATTCAGTACTTC.

The chain couples TRBV7-2 to TRBJ2-7; maybe TRBD2 (6 bases). V gave up 0 bases and J gave up 2 bases, with 14 bases separating them. This CDR3 region has 16 residues. Germline V lookup: CDR1 SGHTA, CDR2 FQGNSA. The DNA of the CDR3 is TGTGCCAGCAGCTTAGCGCGGGGAGGTTACCCCTACGAGCAGTACTTC. This codes for CASSLARGGYPYEQYF.

The chain couples TRBV3-1 (or the pseudogene TRBV3-2) to TRBJ1-2; the D gene is possibly TRBD1 (5 bases). V dropped 2 bases and J dropped 8 bases, with 12 bases sitting between them. Germline CDR1 and CDR2: LGHDT and YNNKEL (reference sequence). CDR3 length: 13 residues. DNA of the CDR3: TGTGCCAGCAGCCAACGCCCGGAGGGGGGCTACACCTTC. It codes for CASSQRPEGGYTF.

This clone was found once. The chain couples TRBV7-8 to TRBJ2-7; 8 nucleotides align to TRBD1. Unmatched junction bases numbered 6, after V lost 0 bases and J lost 2 bases. This CDR3 contains 16 residues. Germline CDR1 is SGHVS and CDR2 is FQNEAQ. CDR3: CASSLAFGTGAYEQYF. The DNA of the CDR3 is TGTGCCAGCAGCTTAGCTTTCGGGACAGGAGCCTACGAGCAGTACTTC.

The chain combines TRBV5-8 with TRBJ2-2; 8 nucleotides line up with TRBD1. Germline V lookup: CDR1 SGHTS, CDR2 YDEGEE. This CDR3 has 16 residues. V was clipped by 0 bases and J by 7 bases; unmatched bases: 8. The chain's CDR3 is CASSLVGQGIVGELFF. The CDR3 nucleotides read TGTGCCAGCAGCTTGGTTGGACAGGGAATCGTCGGGGAGCTGTTTTTT.

The chain couples TRBV5-1 to TRBJ1-1, with 10 bases identical to TRBD1. Germline V gives CDR1 SGHRS, CDR2 YFSETQ. CDR3 length equals 16 residues. V was pared by 3 bases and J by 6 bases, with 11 bases of the junction left unmatched. The DNA of the CDR3 is TGCGCCAGCAGCTCAAAAACCGGGACAGGGGTGTCTGAAGCTTTCTTT. This translates into CASSSKTGTGVSEAFF. The full variable domain, with the rest looked up from reference TRBV5-1 and TRBJ1-1, is KAGVTQTPRYLIKTRGQQVTLSCSPISGHRSVSWYQQTPGQGLQFLFEYFSETQRNKGNFPGRFSGRQFSNSRSEMNVSTLELGDSALYLCASSSKTGTGVSEAFFGQGTRLTVV.

The chain joins TRBV2 to TRBJ1-1; TRBD1 is a possible D gene (6 bases). This CDR3 has 11 amino acids. Germline CDR1 is SNHLY and CDR2 is FYNNEI. V shed 4 bases and J shed 6 bases, with 6 bases lying between them. CDR3 nucleotides: TGTGCCAGCAGTGGACAGGCTGAAGCTTTCTTT. Translated: CASSGQAEAFF.

The rearrangement joins TRBV13 to TRBJ1-2; TRBD1 might be the D (5 bases). V dropped 3 bases and J dropped 0 bases, with 17 bases sitting between them. The germline gives CDR1 PRHDT, CDR2 FYEKMQ (reference sequence). This CDR3 has 17 residues. Here the CDR3 DNA reads TGTGCCAGCAGCTTCAGGACACCCCCAAAACCTAACTATGGCTACACCTTC. It specifies CASSFRTPPKPNYGYTF.

The CDR3 nucleotides are TGTGCCAGCAGCTTAGTCGGGTACACTGAAGCTTTCTTT. This sequence encodes CASSLVGYTEAFF. This sequence joins TRBV11-2 and TRBJ1-1, with no clear D. Germline V gene lookup returns CDR1 SGHAT and CDR2 FQNNGV. This CDR3 comprises 13 residues. The germline V and J ends were trimmed by 1 base and 3 bases, with 6 bases remaining between them.

This clone occurred a few times. The J gene is TRBJ1-5, the V gene TRBV19; 11 bases map to TRBD1. The CDR3 contains 15 residues. V was pared by 4 bases and J by 6 bases, with 5 bases of the junction left unmatched. Germline CDR1 reads LNHDA; CDR2 reads SQIVND (reference sequence). The CDR3, as DNA: TGTGCCAGTAGTACCGGACAGGGGGCTGGTCAGCCCCAGCATTTT. Its protein is CASSTGQGAGQPQHF.

The sample holds one count of this clone. The chain combines TRBV5-1 with TRBJ2-7; possible D gene TRBD1, 5 bases. The V gene lost 0 bases and the J gene lost 3 bases, with 13 bases spanning the gap. Germline CDR1 SGHRS, CDR2 YFSETQ. The CDR3 extends over 15 amino acids. The CDR3 here is CASSLGTRRLYEQYF. DNA for the CDR3: TGCGCCAGCAGCTTGGGGACACGGCGCCTCTACGAGCAGTACTTC. Full variable domain (rest looked up from reference TRBV5-1 and TRBJ2-7): KAGVTQTPRYLIKTRGQQVTLSCSPISGHRSVSWYQQTPGQGLQFLFEYFSETQRNKGNFPGRFSGRQFSNSRSEMNVSTLELGDSALYLCASSLGTRRLYEQYFGPGTRLTVT.

The chain recombines TRBV9 with TRBJ1-4; tentative D call: TRBD1 (6 bases). There are 16 residues in the CDR3. V lost 3 bases and J lost 4, with 16 bases in between. Germline V gene sequence: CDR1 SGDLS, CDR2 YYNGEE. CDR3 protein: CASSGPRGRSNEKLFF. The CDR3 bases are TGTGCCAGCAGCGGCCCCAGGGGAAGAAGTAATGAAAAACTGTTTTTT.

The gene calls are TRBV5-5 and TRBJ2-7; no clear D. The ends were cut back, 2 bases at V and 7 bases at J, with 19 bases in the middle. Germline-derived CDR1 and CDR2 are SGHKS and YYEKEE (reference sequence). The CDR3 extends over 15 amino acids. CDR3 DNA: TGTGCCAGCAGCTTCTCCCTGGCGATGCGGCGGGAGCAGTACTTC. The encoded protein is CASSFSLAMRREQYF.

The chain uses TRBV5-1 and TRBJ2-1, with 10 nucleotides matching TRBD2. Trimming removed 4 bases from V and 8 bases from J; junction bases left unmatched: 12. Germline V lookup: CDR1 SGHRS, CDR2 YFSETQ. The CDR3 length is 16 residues. The CDR3 DNA is TGCGCCAGCAGCGGGACTATAGCGGGGGGCCCATATGAGCAGTTCTTC. Its translation: CASSGTIAGGPYEQFF.

The chain uses TRBV7-3 and TRBJ2-5; 10 bases line up with TRBD1. The CDR3 has 15 residues. The germline gives CDR1 SGHTA, CDR2 FQGTGA. V was pared by 2 bases and J by 5 bases, with 5 bases of the junction left unmatched. CDR3 residues: CASSLQTGGLETQYF. The CDR3 DNA follows: TGTGCCAGCAGCTTACAGACAGGGGGCCTGGAGACCCAGTACTTC.

V usage is TRBV5-1 and J usage is TRBJ1-5, with D possibly being TRBD1 (5 bases). V lost 4 bases to trimming and J lost 6 bases, with 14 bases between them. Germline values: CDR1 SGHRS, CDR2 YFSETQ. The CDR3 runs to 14 residues. The CDR3 protein is CASSQGFGGQPQHF. The CDR3 DNA reads as TGCGCCAGCAGCCAAGGGTTCGGGGGTCAGCCCCAGCATTTT.

The rearrangement links TRBV18 to TRBJ2-5; 9 bases align to TRBD2. Germline assignment: CDR1 KGHSH and CDR2 LQKENI. The CDR3 loop spans 16 amino acids. Germline trimming cut 0 bases from V and 3 bases from J; bases unmatched to any gene: 5. The CDR3 sequence is CASSPPTSGVKETQYF. The DNA of the CDR3 is TGTGCCAGCTCACCACCGACTAGCGGAGTTAAAGAGACCCAGTACTTC.

The J gene is TRBJ2-5, the V gene TRBV5-1, with TRBD2 identical over 10 bases. The trim removed 4 bases at V and 2 bases at J, leaving 8 bases unmatched. The length of the CDR3 is 16 residues. Germline V CDR1 and CDR2: SGHRS, YFSETQ. The CDR3 DNA reads as TGCGCCAGCAGCCCTAGCGGGGGATCTAGTCAAGAGACCCAGTACTTC. Its translation: CASSPSGGSSQETQYF.

V is TRBV4-1 and J is TRBJ2-2; weak D call: TRBD2 (7 bases). Germline-derived CDR1 and CDR2 are MGHRA and YSYEKL. The germline V and J ends were trimmed by 0 bases and 0 bases, with 17 bases remaining between them. There are 19 residues in the CDR3. The CDR3 loop reads CASSQDRGGPASNTGELFF. CDR3 nucleotide sequence: TGCGCCAGCAGCCAAGATAGGGGGGGGCCGGCTTCGAACACCGGGGAGCTGTTTTTT.